This T cell receptor beta chain was identified during a study of regulatory T cells in long-lasting Graves disease. Relying on iRepertoire HTBI primers and Arm-PCR of CDR3 regions, the team built TCR beta libraries. Original processing methods: Sample data revealed approximately 62 TRBV and under 15 TRBJ segments. TCRdb re-analysed the multiplex PCR reads in MiXCR, keeping a single row per CDR3 protein. TCRdb, not the authors, supplied the V and J calls. The sample consists of a few hundred thousand distinct CDR3 sequences, roughly a fifth of them appearing once. Details on this clonotype: The antigen is undetermined.

Time point denoted: persistent/refractory GD, antithyroid drugs over 5 years with positive TRAb. Extracted RNA from PBMCs served as the source of the TCR library. Findings of the study overall: Public clonotype sharing was higher in persistent than newly diagnosed patients. Only a small sample size was used, which may have cut accuracy. When disease was persistent, TRBV28, TRBJ1-2 and TRBJ2-5 were the favored segments.

The germline gives CDR1 DFQATT, CDR2 SNEGSKA (reference sequence). The CDR3 covers 11 residues. The V gene end was trimmed by 6 bases and the J gene end by 7 bases; junction bases not matched to a gene: 4. The material was peripheral blood mononuclear cells (PBMCs), obtained when the disease was refractory, from a patient treated with antithyroid drugs. The chain is built from TRBV20-1 and TRBJ2-3; 7 nucleotides line up with TRBD2. This clonotype was sampled from a female donor with Graves disease. Here the CDR3 DNA reads TGCAGTGCCCCCGGGGGGTATACGCAGTATTTT. This sequence encodes CSAPGGYTQYF.